These 2 T cell receptor beta chains share one sample of origin, sequenced in a study of PD-1 blockade in mismatch repair-deficient tumors. Profiled with immunoSEQ multiplex PCR; TCRdb holds only in-frame clones, not every one. The data show some 50,000 clones, approximately 80% seen once. Source: PBMCs, taken before pembrolizumab treatment. The receptors were gathered from an adult with mismatch repair-deficient cancer.

The rearrangement uses TRBV6-5 and TRBJ2-7; TRBD1 matches at 8 bases. The CDR3 is 14 residues long. J lost 3 bases, V lost 8 bases, and 9 bases had no gene match. The germline V gene encodes CDR1 MNHEY and CDR2 SVGAGI. The DNA for the CDR3 is TGTGCCAGCCGTTCGACAGGGGACGACTACGAGCAGTACTTC. It specifies CASRSTGDDYEQYF.

This sequence joins TRBV11-2 and TRBJ2-1; 8 bases fit TRBD2. The V and J ends lost 5 bases and 1 base, in that order; junction bases with no gene match: 7. Per the germline V gene, CDR1 is SGHAT and CDR2 is FQNNGV. The CDR3 loop spans 16 amino acids. CDR3 sequence reads: CASSLIGRASYNEQFF. CDR3 DNA sequence: TGTGCCAGCAGCCTCATCGGGAGGGCTTCCTACAATGAGCAGTTCTTC.